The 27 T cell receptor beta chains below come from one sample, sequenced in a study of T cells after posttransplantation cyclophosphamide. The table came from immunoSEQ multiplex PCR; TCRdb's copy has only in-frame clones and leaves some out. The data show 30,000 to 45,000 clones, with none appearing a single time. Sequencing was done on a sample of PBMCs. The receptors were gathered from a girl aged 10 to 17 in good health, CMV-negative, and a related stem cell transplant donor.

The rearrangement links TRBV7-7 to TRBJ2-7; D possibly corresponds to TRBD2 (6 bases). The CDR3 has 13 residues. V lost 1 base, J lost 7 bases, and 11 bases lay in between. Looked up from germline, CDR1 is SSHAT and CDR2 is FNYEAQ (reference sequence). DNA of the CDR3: TGTGCCAGCAGCTTAGTTAGCGGCTGGGAGCAGTACTTC. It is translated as CASSLVSGWEQYF.

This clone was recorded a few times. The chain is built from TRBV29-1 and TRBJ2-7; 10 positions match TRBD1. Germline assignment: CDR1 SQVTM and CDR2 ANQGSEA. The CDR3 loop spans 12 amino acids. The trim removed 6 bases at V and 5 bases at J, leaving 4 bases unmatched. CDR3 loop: CSVGQGVHEQYF. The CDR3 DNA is TGCAGCGTAGGACAGGGGGTCCACGAGCAGTACTTC.

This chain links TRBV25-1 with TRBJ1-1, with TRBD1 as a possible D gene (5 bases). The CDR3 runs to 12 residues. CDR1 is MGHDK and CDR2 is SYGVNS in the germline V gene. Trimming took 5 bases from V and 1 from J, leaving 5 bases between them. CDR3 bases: TGTGCCAGCAGTCAGGGGAACACTGAAGCTTTCTTT. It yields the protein CASSQGNTEAFF. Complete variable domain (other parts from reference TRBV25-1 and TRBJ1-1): EADIYQTPRYLVIGTGKKITLECSQTMGHDKMYWYQQDPGMELHLIHYSYGVNSTEKGDLSSESTVSRIRTEHFPLTLESARPSHTSQYLCASSQGNTEAFFGQGTRLTVV.

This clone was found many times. The CDR3 sequence: CASSLEWATLNTEAFF. CDR3 nucleotide sequence: TGCGCCAGCAGCTTGGAGTGGGCTACGTTGAACACTGAAGCTTTCTTT. The V call is TRBV5-1, the J call TRBJ1-1; D gene unclear. CDR3 length: 16 amino acids. Germline V gene lookup returns CDR1 SGHRS and CDR2 YFSETQ. Deletions cut 0 bases from V and 0 bases from J, with 12 bases between.

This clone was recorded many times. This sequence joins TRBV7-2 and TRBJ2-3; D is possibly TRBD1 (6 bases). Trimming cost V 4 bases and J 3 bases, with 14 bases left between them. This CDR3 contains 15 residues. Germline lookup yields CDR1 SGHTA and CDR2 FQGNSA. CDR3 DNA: TGTGCCAGCAGCTCACCGGGACACGGAACAGATACGCAGTATTTT. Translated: CASSSPGHGTDTQYF. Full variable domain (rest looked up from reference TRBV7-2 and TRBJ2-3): GAGVSQSPSNKVTEKGKDVELRCDPISGHTALYWYRQSLGQGLEFLIYFQGNSAPDKSGLPSDRFSAERTGGSVSTLTIQRTQQEDSAVYLCASSSPGHGTDTQYFGPGTRLTVL.

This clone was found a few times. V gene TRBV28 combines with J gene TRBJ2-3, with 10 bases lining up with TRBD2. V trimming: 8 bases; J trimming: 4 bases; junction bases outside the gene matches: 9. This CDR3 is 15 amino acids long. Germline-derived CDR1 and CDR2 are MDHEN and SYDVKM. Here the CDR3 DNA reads TGTGCCAGCGCCTCGGGGACTAGCGCGTCAGATACGCAGTATTTT. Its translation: CASASGTSASDTQYF.

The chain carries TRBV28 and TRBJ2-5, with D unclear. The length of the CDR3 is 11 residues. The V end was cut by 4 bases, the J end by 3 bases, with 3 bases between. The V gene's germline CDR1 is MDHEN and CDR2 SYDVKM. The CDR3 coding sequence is TGTGCCAGCAGTTCAAAAGAGACCCAGTACTTC. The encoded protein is CASSSKETQYF.

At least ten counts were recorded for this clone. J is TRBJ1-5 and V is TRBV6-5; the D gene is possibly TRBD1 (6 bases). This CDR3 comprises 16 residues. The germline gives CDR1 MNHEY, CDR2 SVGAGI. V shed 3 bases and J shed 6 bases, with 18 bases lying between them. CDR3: CASSYGPLRGGQPQHF. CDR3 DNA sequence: TGTGCCAGCAGTTATGGTCCCCTGCGAGGGGGTCAGCCCCAGCATTTT.

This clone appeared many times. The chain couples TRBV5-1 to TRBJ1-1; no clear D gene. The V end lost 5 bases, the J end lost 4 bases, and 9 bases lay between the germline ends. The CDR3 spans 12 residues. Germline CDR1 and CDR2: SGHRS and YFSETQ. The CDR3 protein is CASRHLSTEAFF. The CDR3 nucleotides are TGCGCCAGCAGACATTTATCCACTGAAGCTTTCTTT.

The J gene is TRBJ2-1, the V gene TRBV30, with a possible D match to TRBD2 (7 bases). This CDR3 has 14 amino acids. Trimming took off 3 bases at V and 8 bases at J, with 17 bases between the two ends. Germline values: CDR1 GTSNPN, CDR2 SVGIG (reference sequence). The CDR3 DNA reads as TGTGCCTGGAGGGGCGGGGGCTTTTTTCATGAGCAGTTCTTC. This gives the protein CAWRGGGFFHEQFF.

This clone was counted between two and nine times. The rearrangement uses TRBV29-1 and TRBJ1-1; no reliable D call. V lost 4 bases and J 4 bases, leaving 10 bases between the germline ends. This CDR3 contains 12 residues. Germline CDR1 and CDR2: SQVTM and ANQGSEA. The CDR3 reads CSVGTTSTEAFF. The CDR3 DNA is TGCAGCGTTGGTACTACGAGCACTGAAGCTTTCTTT.

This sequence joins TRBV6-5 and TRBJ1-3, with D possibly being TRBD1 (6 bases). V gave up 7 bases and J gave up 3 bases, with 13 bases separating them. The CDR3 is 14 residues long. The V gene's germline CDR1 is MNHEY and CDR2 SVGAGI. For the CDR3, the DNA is TGTGCCAGCACTCCGACAGGCTTTGGAAACACCATATATTTT. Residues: CASTPTGFGNTIYF.

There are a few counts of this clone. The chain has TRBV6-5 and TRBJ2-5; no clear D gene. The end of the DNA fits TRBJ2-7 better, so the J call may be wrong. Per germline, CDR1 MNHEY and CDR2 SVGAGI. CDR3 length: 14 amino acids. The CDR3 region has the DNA TGTGCCAGCAGTTACACAGTATCCTCCTACGAGCAGTACTTC. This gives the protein CASSYTVSSYEQYF.

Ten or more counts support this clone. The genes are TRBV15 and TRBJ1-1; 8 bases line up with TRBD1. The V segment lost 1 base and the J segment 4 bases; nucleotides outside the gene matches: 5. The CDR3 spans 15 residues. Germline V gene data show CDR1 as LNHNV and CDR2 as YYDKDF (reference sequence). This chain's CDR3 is CATSRGTGWITEAFF. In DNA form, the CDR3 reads TGTGCCACCAGCAGAGGGACAGGGTGGATCACTGAAGCTTTCTTT. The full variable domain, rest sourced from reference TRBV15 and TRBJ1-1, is DAMVIQNPRYQVTQFGKPVTLSCSQTLNHNVMYWYQQKSSQAPKLLFHYYDKDFNNEADTPDNFQSRRPNTSFCFLDIRSPGLGDTAMYLCATSRGTGWITEAFFGQGTRLTVV.

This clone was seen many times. The CDR3: CASSMQGAYEQYF. The CDR3 DNA follows: TGTGCCAGTAGTATGCAGGGGGCCTACGAGCAGTACTTC. The chain recombines TRBV19 with TRBJ2-7; TRBD1 matches 7 bases. Trimming cost V 3 bases and J 2 bases; bases outside gene matches: 1. Germline V gene data show CDR1 as LNHDA and CDR2 as SQIVND (reference sequence). The CDR3 sequence is 13 residues long.

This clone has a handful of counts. For the CDR3, the DNA is TGTGCCTGGAGCCTAAGGGGTTATGGCTACACCTTC. Protein: CAWSLRGYGYTF. The chain employs TRBV30 and TRBJ1-2; possibly TRBD1 for D (5 bases). The V gene's germline CDR1 is GTSNPN and CDR2 SVGIG (reference sequence). The CDR3 runs to 12 residues. The V end lost 3 bases, the J end lost 5 bases, and 10 bases lay between the germline ends.

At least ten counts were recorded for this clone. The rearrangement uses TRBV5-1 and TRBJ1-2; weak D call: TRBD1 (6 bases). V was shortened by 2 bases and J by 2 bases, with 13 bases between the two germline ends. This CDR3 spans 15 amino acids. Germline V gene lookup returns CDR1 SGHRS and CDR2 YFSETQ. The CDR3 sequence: CASSLTGTGNYGYTF. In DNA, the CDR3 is TGCGCCAGCAGCTTAACAGGGACCGGGAACTATGGCTACACCTTC.

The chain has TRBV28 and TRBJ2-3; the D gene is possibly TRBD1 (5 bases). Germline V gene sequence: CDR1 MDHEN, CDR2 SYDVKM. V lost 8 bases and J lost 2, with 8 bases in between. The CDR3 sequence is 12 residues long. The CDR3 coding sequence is TGTGCCAGCGGGGCCCTCACAGATACGCAGTATTTT. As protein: CASGALTDTQYF.

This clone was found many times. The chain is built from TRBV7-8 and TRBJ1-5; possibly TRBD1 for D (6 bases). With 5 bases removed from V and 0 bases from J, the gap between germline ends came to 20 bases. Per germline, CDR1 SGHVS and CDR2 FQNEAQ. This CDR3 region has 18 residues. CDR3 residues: CASSARLNRDISNQPQHF. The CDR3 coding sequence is TGTGCCAGCAGCGCACGCCTGAACAGGGATATTAGCAATCAGCCCCAGCATTTT.

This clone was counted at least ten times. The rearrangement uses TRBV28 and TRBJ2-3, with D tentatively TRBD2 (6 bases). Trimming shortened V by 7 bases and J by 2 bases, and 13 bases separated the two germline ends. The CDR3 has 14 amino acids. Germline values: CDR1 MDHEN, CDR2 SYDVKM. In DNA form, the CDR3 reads TGTGCCAGCATCAGTGGGGGACTCACAGATACGCAGTATTTT. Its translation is CASISGGLTDTQYF.

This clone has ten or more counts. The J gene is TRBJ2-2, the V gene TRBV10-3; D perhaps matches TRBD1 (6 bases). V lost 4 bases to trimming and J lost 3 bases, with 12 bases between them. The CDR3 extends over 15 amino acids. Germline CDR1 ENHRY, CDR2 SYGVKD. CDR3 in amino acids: CAISATGTDTGELFF. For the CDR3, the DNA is TGTGCCATCAGTGCTACAGGGACGGACACCGGGGAGCTGTTTTTT.

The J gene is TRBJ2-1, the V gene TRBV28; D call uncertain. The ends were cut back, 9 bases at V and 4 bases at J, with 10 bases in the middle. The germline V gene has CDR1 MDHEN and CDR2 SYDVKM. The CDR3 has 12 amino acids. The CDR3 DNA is TGTGCCAGTCGCCCCCAGTACAATGAGCAGTTCTTC. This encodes CASRPQYNEQFF.

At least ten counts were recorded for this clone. The CDR3 reads CASSLQGRTPFSGANVLTF. CDR3 nucleotides: TGCGCCAGCAGCCTTCAAGGTAGGACACCTTTCTCTGGGGCCAACGTCCTGACTTTC. The rearrangement uses TRBV5-1 and TRBJ2-6; the D gene is possibly TRBD1 (5 bases). The CDR3 extends over 19 amino acids. Trimming stripped 4 bases from V and 0 bases from J, with 20 bases between. CDR1 SGHRS and CDR2 YFSETQ come from the germline V gene.

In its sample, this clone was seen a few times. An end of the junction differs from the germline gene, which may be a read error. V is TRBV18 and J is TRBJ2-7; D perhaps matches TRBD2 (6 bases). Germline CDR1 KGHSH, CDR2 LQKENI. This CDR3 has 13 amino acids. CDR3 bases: TGTGCCAGCTCGGGACTCCCAACCTACGGGCAGTACTTC. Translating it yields CASSGLPTYGQYF. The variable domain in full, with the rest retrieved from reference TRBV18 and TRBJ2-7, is NAGVMQNPRHLVRRRGQEARLRCSPMKGHSHVYWYRQLPEEGLKFMVYLQKENIIDESGMPKERFSAEFPKEGPSILRIQQVVRGDSAAYFCASSGLPTYGQYFGPGTRLTVT.

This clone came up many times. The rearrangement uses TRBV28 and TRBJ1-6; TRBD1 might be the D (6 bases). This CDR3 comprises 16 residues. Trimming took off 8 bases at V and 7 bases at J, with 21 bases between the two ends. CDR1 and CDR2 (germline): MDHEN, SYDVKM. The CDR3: CASFAPTGLKNSPLHF. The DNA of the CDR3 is TGTGCCAGCTTCGCCCCCACAGGGTTGAAGAATTCACCCCTCCACTTT.

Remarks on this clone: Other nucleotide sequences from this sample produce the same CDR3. CDR3 coding DNA: TGTGCCAGCAGTGAGGCGGGGACAGGGGGCTACGAGCAGTACTTC. Translation: CASSEAGTGGYEQYF. The genes are TRBV6-1 and TRBJ2-7; 11 nucleotides align to TRBD1. Germline V gene data show CDR1 as MNHNS and CDR2 as SASEGT. V shed 3 bases and J 3 bases; nucleotides not matched to a gene: 4. The CDR3 runs to 15 residues.

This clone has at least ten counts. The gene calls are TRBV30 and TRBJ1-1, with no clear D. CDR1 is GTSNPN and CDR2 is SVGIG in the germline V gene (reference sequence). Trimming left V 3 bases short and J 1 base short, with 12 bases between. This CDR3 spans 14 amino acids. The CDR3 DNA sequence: TGTGCCTGGAGACCGGACGGGAAGAACACTGAAGCTTTCTTT. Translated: CAWRPDGKNTEAFF.